The clone carrying this TCR beta chain was observed a handful of times. Its target is not known. A single record per CDR3 protein comes from TCRdb applying MiXCR to the reads. The repertoire holds a few hundred thousand distinct CDR3 sequences, with 40% as singletons. This record comes from a study of T cell repertoires in cytomegalovirus infection. Turning to the study itself: Public TCR beta signatures were indicative of both CMV infection and a matching HLA type.

The V gene end was trimmed by 1 base and the J gene end by 2 bases; junction bases not matched to a gene: 3. The CDR3 extends over 16 amino acids. Germline V lookup: CDR1 SGHTA, CDR2 FQGNSA. Whole-study findings and limits: There were HLA-C-restricted CMV-specific TCR beta clonotypes dominating the ex vivo response.

The chain carries TRBV7-2 and TRBJ2-7; 12 bases map to TRBD2. The sequences come from cultured PBMCs, collected from culture after CMV antigen stimulation. The TCR comes from a human donor in good health (CMV status not recorded). Some clones in this sample may be carry-over from other donors' samples. The CDR3 DNA follows: TGTGCCAGCAGCTTAGTAGGACTAGCGGGAACCTACGAGCAGTACTTC. Translating it yields CASSLVGLAGTYEQYF.